The rows below give T cell receptor beta chains drawn from one sample of a study of T cell changes during pregnancy in multiple sclerosis. The protocol was immunoSEQ multiplex PCR, while the TCRdb copy is restricted to in-frame clones and leaves out a portion. This table holds approximately 90,000 clones, around 94% found once. The starting material was peripheral blood, obtained in the third trimester of pregnancy. The source of these receptors is a female donor with multiple sclerosis, enrolled in a pregnancy study. The CDR3 runs from the conserved cysteine through the conserved F or W. Each record gives: clone size, D gene, V gene, J gene, CDR3 protein, CDR3 DNA. A D gene is named only where the DNA matches it firmly. Clone size appears in some rows only: once, few, many, or a class for an expanded clone.

abundance: .
d_gene: .
v_gene: TRBV6-1
j_gene: TRBJ2-2
CDR3aa: CASSGGGRTGELFF
CDR3nt: TGTGCCAGCAGTGGTGGGGGCCGCACCGGGGAGCTGTTTTTT

abundance: .
d_gene: TRBD1
v_gene: TRBV7-6
j_gene: TRBJ2-2
CDR3aa: CASSLIPGQGRTGELFF
CDR3nt: TGTGCCAGCAGCTTAATACCGGGACAGGGTAGGACCGGGGAGCTGTTTTTT

abundance: .
d_gene: TRBD1
v_gene: TRBV4-1
j_gene: TRBJ2-4
CDR3aa: CASSQGTGQNIQYF
CDR3nt: TGCGCCAGCAGCCAAGGGACAGGCCAAAACATTCAGTACTTC

abundance: few
d_gene: .
v_gene: TRBV28
j_gene: TRBJ2-1
CDR3aa: CASSFEGTSDEQFF
CDR3nt: TGTGCCAGCAGTTTCGAGGGGACTTCTGATGAGCAGTTCTTC

abundance: .
d_gene: TRBD2
v_gene: TRBV28
j_gene: TRBJ2-1
CDR3aa: CALTGLAGAYNEQFF
CDR3nt: TGTGCCTTAACGGGACTAGCGGGAGCCTACAATGAGCAGTTCTTC

abundance: .
d_gene: TRBD2
v_gene: TRBV30
j_gene: TRBJ2-1
CDR3aa: CAWSVAGEVNEQFF
CDR3nt: TGTGCCTGGAGTGTAGCGGGAGAGGTCAATGAGCAGTTCTTC

abundance: .
d_gene: TRBD2
v_gene: TRBV2
j_gene: TRBJ2-1
CDR3aa: CASRGERERYNEQFF
CDR3nt: TGTGCCAGCAGGGGGGAGCGGGAGAGGTACAATGAGCAGTTCTTC

abundance: .
d_gene: .
v_gene: TRBV12-5
j_gene: TRBJ1-5
CDR3aa: CASGLVLRGLVPNQPQHF
CDR3nt: TGTGCTAGTGGTTTGGTACTCAGGGGTTTGGTTCCTAATCAGCCCCAGCATTTT

abundance: .
d_gene: .
v_gene: TRBV5-4
j_gene: TRBJ2-3
CDR3aa: CASSLSGGTDTQYF
CDR3nt: TGTGCCAGCAGCTTATCTGGAGGCACAGATACGCAGTATTTT

abundance: .
d_gene: .
v_gene: TRBV18
j_gene: TRBJ2-2
CDR3aa: CASSPEAIGELFF
CDR3nt: TGTGCCAGCTCACCGGAGGCGATCGGGGAGCTGTTTTTT

abundance: .
d_gene: .
v_gene: TRBV6-1
j_gene: TRBJ2-3
CDR3aa: CASSEARVGTDTQYF
CDR3nt: TGTGCCAGCAGTGAAGCGCGGGTAGGGACAGATACGCAGTATTTT

abundance: .
d_gene: TRBD1
v_gene: TRBV28
j_gene: TRBJ2-1
CDR3aa: CASSFLTGGAVSEQFF
CDR3nt: TGTGCCAGCAGTTTCTTGACAGGGGGCGCGGTGAGTGAGCAGTTCTTC

abundance: .
d_gene: TRBD2
v_gene: TRBV4-1
j_gene: TRBJ2-1
CDR3aa: CASSLKAPGLASEQFF
CDR3nt: TGCGCCAGCAGCCTGAAGGCTCCGGGACTAGCCTCTGAGCAGTTCTTC

abundance: .
d_gene: .
v_gene: TRBV29-1
j_gene: TRBJ1-2
CDR3aa: CSVMPYTGDLVGGYTF
CDR3nt: TGCAGCGTTATGCCCTATACAGGAGATTTGGTGGGTGGCTACACCTTC

abundance: .
d_gene: TRBD2
v_gene: TRBV27
j_gene: TRBJ2-7
CDR3aa: CASSPRGREGHEQYF
CDR3nt: TGTGCCAGCAGTCCGAGGGGGCGGGAGGGCCACGAGCAGTACTTC

abundance: .
d_gene: .
v_gene: TRBV6-6
j_gene: TRBJ2-7
CDR3aa: CASRGGNTVEQYF
CDR3nt: TGTGCCAGCAGGGGGGGAAACACGGTCGAGCAGTACTTC

abundance: .
d_gene: .
v_gene: TRBV2
j_gene: TRBJ1-1
CDR3aa: CASKPTANTEAFF
CDR3nt: TGTGCCAGCAAACCCACAGCGAACACTGAAGCTTTCTTT

abundance: .
d_gene: .
v_gene: TRBV25-1
j_gene: TRBJ1-4
CDR3aa: CASSARGGANEKLFF
CDR3nt: TGTGCCAGCAGTGCTAGAGGGGGTGCGAATGAAAAACTGTTTTTT

abundance: .
d_gene: TRBD2
v_gene: TRBV19
j_gene: TRBJ2-7
CDR3aa: CASSPRTSGRTYEQYF
CDR3nt: TGTGCCAGTAGTCCTCGGACTAGCGGGAGAACCTACGAGCAGTACTTC

abundance: once
d_gene: TRBD1
v_gene: TRBV30
j_gene: TRBJ2-7
CDR3aa: CAWQNSGTVGQYF
CDR3nt: TGTGCCTGGCAAAACTCCGGGACAGTAGGGCAGTACTTC

abundance: .
d_gene: TRBD2
v_gene: TRBV7-9
j_gene: TRBJ2-7
CDR3aa: CAGGPGEQYF
CDR3nt: TGTGCGGGAGGGCCGGGGGAGCAGTACTTC

abundance: .
d_gene: TRBD2
v_gene: TRBV10-3
j_gene: TRBJ2-2
CDR3aa: CAIERGGATGELFF
CDR3nt: TGTGCCATCGAACGGGGGGGCGCCACCGGGGAGCTGTTTTTT

abundance: .
d_gene: TRBD1
v_gene: TRBV6-5
j_gene: TRBJ2-5
CDR3aa: CASSYGQGQETQYF
CDR3nt: TGTGCCAGCAGTTACGGACAGGGACAAGAGACCCAGTACTTC

abundance: .
d_gene: .
v_gene: TRBV6-5
j_gene: TRBJ1-5
CDR3aa: CASSYSRQGNQPQHF
CDR3nt: TGTGCCAGCAGTTACTCCAGACAGGGCAATCAGCCCCAGCATTTT